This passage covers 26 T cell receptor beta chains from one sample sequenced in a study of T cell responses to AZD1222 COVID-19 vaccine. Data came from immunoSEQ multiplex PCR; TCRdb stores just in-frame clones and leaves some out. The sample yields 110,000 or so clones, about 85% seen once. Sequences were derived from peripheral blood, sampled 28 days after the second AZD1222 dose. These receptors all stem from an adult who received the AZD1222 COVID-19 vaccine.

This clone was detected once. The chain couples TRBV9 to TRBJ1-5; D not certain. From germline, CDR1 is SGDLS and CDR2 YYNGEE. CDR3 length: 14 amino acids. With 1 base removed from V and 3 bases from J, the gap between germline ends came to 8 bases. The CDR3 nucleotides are TGTGCCAGCAGCGTAACTGGAAACAATCAGCCCCAGCATTTT. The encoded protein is CASSVTGNNQPQHF. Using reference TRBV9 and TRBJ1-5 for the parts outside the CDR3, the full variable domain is DSGVTQTPKHLITATGQRVTLRCSPRSGDLSVYWYQQSLDQGLQFLIQYYNGEERAKGNILERFSAQQFPDLHSELNLSSLELGDSALYFCASSVTGNNQPQHFGDGTRLSIL.

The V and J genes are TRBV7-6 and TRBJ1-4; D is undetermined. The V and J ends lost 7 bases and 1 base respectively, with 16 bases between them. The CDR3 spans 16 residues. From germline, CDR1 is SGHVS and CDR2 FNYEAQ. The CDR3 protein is CASKGSDGGTNEKLFF. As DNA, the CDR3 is TGTGCCAGCAAAGGGTCCGACGGAGGAACTAATGAAAAACTGTTTTTT.

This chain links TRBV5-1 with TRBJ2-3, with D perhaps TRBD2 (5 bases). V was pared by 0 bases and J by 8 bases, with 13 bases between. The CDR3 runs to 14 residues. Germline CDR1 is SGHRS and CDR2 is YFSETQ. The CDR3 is CASSLADARGTQYF. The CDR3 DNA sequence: TGCGCCAGCAGCTTGGCCGATGCACGGGGTACGCAGTATTTT.

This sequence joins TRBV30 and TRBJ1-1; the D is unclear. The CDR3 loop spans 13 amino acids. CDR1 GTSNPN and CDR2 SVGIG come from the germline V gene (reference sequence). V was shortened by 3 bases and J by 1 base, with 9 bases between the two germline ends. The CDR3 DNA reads TGTGCCTGGAGGTCGCAAGGGAACACTGAAGCTTTCTTT. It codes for CAWRSQGNTEAFF.

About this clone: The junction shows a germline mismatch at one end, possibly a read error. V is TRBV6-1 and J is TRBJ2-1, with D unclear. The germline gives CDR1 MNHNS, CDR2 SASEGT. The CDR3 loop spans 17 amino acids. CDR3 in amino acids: CASSEGSARSSYNEQFF. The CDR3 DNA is TGTGCCAGCAGCGAAGGGTCCGCGCGTAGCTCCTACAATGAGCAGTTCTTC.

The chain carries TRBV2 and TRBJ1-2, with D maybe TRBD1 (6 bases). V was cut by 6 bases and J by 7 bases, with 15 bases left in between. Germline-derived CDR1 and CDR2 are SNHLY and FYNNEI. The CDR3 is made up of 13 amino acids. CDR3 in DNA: TGTGCCAGCAGGCCACAGGGCCCCCTTGGCTACACCTTC. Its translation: CASRPQGPLGYTF.

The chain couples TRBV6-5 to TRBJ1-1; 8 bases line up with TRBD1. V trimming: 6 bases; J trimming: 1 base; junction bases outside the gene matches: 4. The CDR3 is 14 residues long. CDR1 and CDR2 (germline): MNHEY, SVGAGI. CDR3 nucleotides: TGTGCCAGCAGCTCTACAGGGGGGAACACTGAAGCTTTCTTT. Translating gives CASSSTGGNTEAFF.

This CDR3 reads CASSQGQGEVEKLFF. The CDR3 nucleotides read TGTGCCAGCAGCCAAGGGCAGGGGGAGGTCGAAAAACTGTTTTTT. The chain carries TRBV4-2 and TRBJ1-4, with 7 bases aligning to TRBD1. With V trimmed by 1 base and J by 8 bases, 7 bases remained unmatched. From germline, CDR1 is LGHNA and CDR2 YNFKEQ. This CDR3 comprises 15 residues.

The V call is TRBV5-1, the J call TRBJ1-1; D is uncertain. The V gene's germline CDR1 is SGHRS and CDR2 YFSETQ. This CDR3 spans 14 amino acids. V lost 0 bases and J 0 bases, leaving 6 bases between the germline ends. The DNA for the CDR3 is TGCGCCAGCAGCTTGGCCCCCATGAACACTGAAGCTTTCTTT. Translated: CASSLAPMNTEAFF.

CDR3 residues: CASSLNSGGVTSTDTQYF. DNA of the CDR3: TGTGCCAGCAGCTTAAATAGCGGGGGGGTGACTAGCACAGATACGCAGTATTTT. The chain uses TRBV7-2 and TRBJ2-3; 11 nucleotides match TRBD2. The CDR3 covers 18 residues. The V gene end was trimmed by 2 bases and the J gene end by 0 bases; junction bases not matched to a gene: 7. From germline, CDR1 is SGHTA and CDR2 FQGNSA.

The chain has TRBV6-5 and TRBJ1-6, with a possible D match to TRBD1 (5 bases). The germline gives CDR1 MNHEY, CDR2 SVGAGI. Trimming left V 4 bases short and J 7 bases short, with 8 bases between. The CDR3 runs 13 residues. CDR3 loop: CASSSGGNSPLHF. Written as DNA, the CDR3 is TGTGCCAGCAGTTCGGGGGGAAATTCACCCCTCCACTTT.

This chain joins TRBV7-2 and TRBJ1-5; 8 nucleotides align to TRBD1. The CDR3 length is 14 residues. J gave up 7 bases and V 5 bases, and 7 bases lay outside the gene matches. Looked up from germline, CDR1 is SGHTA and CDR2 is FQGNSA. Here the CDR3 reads CASSPDRGGQPQHF. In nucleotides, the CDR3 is TGTGCCAGCAGCCCTGACAGGGGAGGGCAGCCCCAGCATTTT. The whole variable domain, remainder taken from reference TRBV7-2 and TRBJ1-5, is GAGVSQSPSNKVTEKGKDVELRCDPISGHTALYWYRQSLGQGLEFLIYFQGNSAPDKSGLPSDRFSAERTGGSVSTLTIQRTQQEDSAVYLCASSPDRGGQPQHFGDGTRLSIL.

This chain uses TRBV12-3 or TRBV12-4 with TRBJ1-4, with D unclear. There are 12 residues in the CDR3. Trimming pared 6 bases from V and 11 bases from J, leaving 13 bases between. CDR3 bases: TGTGCCAGCAGAAACGAATTGCGGAAACTGTTTTTT. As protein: CASRNELRKLFF.

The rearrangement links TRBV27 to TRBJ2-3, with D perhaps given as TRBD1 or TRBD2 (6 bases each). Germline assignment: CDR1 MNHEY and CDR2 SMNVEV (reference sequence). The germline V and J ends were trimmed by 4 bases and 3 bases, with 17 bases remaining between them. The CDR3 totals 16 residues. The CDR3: CASSSPGGLRTDTQYF. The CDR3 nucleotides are TGTGCCAGCAGTTCCCCCGGGGGCCTAAGGACAGATACGCAGTATTTT.

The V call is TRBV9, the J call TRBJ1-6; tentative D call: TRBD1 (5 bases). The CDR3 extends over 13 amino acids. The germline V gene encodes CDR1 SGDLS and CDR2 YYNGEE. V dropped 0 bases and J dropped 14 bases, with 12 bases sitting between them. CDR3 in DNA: TGTGCCAGCAGCGTAGATCTTCAGGGAGCCCTCCACTTT. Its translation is CASSVDLQGALHF.

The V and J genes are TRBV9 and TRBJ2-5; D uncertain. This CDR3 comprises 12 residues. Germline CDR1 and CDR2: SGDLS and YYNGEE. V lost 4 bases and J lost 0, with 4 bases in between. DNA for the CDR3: TGTGCCAGCAGCCTGTACCAAGAGACCCAGTACTTC. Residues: CASSLYQETQYF.

The CDR3 DNA reads as TGTGCCAGCAGTACGTGGGGTCAGCCCCAGCATTTT. Translating gives CASSTWGQPQHF. V and J are TRBV6-1 and TRBJ1-5; D not resolved. Germline V CDR1 and CDR2: MNHNS, SASEGT. Trimming pared 5 bases from V and 6 bases from J, leaving 8 bases between. There are 12 residues in the CDR3.

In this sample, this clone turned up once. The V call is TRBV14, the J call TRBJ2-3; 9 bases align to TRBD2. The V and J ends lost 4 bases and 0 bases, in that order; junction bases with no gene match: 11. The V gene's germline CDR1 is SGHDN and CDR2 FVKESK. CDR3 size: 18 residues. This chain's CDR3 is CASSLQAGGRLSTDTQYF. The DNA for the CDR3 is TGTGCCAGCAGCCTTCAAGCGGGGGGACGACTTAGCACAGATACGCAGTATTTT.

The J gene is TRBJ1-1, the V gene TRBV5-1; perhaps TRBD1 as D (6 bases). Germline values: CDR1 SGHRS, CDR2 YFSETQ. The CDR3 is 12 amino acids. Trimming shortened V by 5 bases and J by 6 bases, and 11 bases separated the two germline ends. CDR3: CASRSGGPEAFF. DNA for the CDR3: TGCGCCAGCAGGAGTGGGGGGCCTGAAGCTTTCTTT.

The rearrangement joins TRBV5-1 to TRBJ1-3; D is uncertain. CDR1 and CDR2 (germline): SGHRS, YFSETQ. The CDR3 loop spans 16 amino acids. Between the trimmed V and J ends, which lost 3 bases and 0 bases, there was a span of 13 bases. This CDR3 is CASSYGQLSSGNTIYF. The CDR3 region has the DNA TGCGCCAGCAGCTACGGGCAGCTAAGCTCTGGAAACACCATATATTTT.

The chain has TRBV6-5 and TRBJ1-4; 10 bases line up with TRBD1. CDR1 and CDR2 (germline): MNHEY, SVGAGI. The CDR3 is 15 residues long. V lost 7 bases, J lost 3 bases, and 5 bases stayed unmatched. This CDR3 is CASNGQGGANEKLFF. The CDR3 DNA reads TGTGCCAGCAACGGACAGGGGGGAGCTAATGAAAAACTGTTTTTT.

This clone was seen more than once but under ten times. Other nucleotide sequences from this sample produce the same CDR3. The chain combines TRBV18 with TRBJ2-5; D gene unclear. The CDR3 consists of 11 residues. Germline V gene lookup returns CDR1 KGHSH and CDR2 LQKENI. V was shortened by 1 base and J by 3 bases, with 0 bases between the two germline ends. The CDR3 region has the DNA TGTGCCAGCTCACCACAAGAGACCCAGTACTTC. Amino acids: CASSPQETQYF.

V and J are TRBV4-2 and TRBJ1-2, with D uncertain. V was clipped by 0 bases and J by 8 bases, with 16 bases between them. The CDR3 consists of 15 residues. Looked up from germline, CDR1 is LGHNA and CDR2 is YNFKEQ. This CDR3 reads CASSQDWRTNSGYTF. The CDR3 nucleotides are TGTGCCAGCAGCCAAGACTGGCGAACCAATTCGGGCTACACCTTC.

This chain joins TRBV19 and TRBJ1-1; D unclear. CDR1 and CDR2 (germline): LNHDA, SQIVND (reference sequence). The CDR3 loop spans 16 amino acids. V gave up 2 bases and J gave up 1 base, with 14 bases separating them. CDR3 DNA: TGTGCCAGTAGTATACCCCTCGGCAGCCCGAACACTGAAGCTTTCTTT. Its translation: CASSIPLGSPNTEAFF.

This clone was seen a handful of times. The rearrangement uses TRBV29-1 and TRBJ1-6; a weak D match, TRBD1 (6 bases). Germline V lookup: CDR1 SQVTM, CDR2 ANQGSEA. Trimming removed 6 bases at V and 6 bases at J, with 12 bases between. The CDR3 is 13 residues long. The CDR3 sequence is CSVRGGLNSPLHF. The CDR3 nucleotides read TGCAGCGTGAGGGGGGGGCTTAATTCACCCCTCCACTTT.

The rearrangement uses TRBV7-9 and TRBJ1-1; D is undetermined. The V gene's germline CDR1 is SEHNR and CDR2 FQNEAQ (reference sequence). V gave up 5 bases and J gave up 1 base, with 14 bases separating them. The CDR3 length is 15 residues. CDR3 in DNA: TGTGCCAGCAGCGCGACCCATAACAAGAACACTGAAGCTTTCTTT. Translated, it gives CASSATHNKNTEAFF.